This T cell receptor (beta chain) was profiled in a study of shared clonotypes between healthy human individuals. Whole-study findings and limits: The low donor count limited represented genetic and exposure-history diversity. Naive subsets usually exceeded memory subsets in estimated richness.

About this clone itself: Antigen: not known.

Across several immunoSEQ plates, the genomic DNA of each subset was split evenly. Assay: immunoSEQ multiplex PCR; the TCRdb copy retains only in-frame clones and omits some. This table holds under 2.5 million clones, 80% to 95% found once. Trimming cost V 7 bases and J 5 bases; bases outside gene matches: 3. Germline-derived CDR1 and CDR2 are DFQATT and SNEGSKA (reference sequence). The length of the CDR3 is 11 residues. V usage is TRBV20-1 and J usage is TRBJ2-7; 9 bases match TRBD1. The clonotype originates from a man aged 18 to 30 in good health. Some clones in this sample may be carry-over from other donors' samples. Sequences were obtained from naive CD4+ T cells from PBMCs. Subset here: CD45RA+ positively selected. CDR3 bases: TGCAGTGTAAACAGGGGGCACGAGCAGTACTTC. This translates into CSVNRGHEQYF.